Given below is one T cell receptor beta chain in context. This table comes from immunoSEQ multiplex PCR, and its TCRdb copy is limited to in-frame clones, with some not included. In the table there are more than 200,000 clones, 88% of which are singletons. The V end was cut by 1 base, the J end by 0 bases, with 9 bases between. The CDR3 extends over 16 amino acids. Germline values: CDR1 SGHTA, CDR2 FQGTGA. The data stem from a study of blood T cell repertoires in COVID-19. About the research overall: The cDNA or gDNA used as material had been derived from T cells, B-cell-depleted T cells, or PBMCs.

The TCR sequence derives from a human donor in a cohort sampled during active COVID-19. The sequencing input was peripheral blood. The V call is TRBV7-3, the J call TRBJ2-2, with D perhaps TRBD2 (6 bases). CDR3 sequence: CASSLIADANTGELFF. Written as DNA, the CDR3 is TGTGCCAGCAGCTTAATAGCGGACGCGAACACCGGGGAGCTGTTTTTT. Full variable domain (missing parts from reference TRBV7-3 and TRBJ2-2): GAGVSQTPSNKVTEKGKYVELRCDPISGHTALYWYRQSLGQGPEFLIYFQGTGAADDSGLPNDRFFAVRPEGSVSTLKIQRTERGDSAVYLCASSLIADANTGELFFGEGSRLTVL.